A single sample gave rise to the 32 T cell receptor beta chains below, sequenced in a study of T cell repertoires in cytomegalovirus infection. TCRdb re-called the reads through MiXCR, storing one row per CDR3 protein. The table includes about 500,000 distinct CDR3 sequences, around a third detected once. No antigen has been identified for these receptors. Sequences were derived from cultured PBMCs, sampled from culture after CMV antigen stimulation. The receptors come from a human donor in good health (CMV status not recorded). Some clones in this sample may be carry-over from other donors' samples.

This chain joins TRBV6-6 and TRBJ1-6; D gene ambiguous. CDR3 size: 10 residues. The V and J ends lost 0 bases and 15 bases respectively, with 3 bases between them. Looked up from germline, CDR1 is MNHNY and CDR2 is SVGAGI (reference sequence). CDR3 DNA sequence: TGTGCCAGCAGTTACTCCTTCCTCCACTTT. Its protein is CASSYSFLHF.

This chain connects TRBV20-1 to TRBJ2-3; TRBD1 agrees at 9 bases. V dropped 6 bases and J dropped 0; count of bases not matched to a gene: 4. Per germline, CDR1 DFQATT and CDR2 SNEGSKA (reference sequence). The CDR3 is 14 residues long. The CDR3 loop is CSASGTGSTDTQYF. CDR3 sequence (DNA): TGCAGTGCCTCCGGGACAGGGAGCACAGATACGCAGTATTTT.

The CDR3 sequence: CASSFGGMWGEQYF. In nucleotides, the CDR3 is TGCGCCAGCAGCTTTGGCGGGATGTGGGGCGAGCAGTACTTC. The V and J genes are TRBV5-1 and TRBJ2-7; tentative D call: TRBD2 (6 bases). The CDR3 sequence is 14 residues long. V lost 2 bases and J 6 bases, leaving 15 bases between the germline ends. Germline V gene lookup returns CDR1 SGHRS and CDR2 YFSETQ.

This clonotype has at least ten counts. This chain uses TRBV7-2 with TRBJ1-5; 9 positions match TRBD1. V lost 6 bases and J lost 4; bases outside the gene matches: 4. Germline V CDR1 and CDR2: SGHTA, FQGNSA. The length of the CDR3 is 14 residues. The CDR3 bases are TGTGCCAGCAGTCGACAGGGGGGTAATCAGCCCCAGCATTTT. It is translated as CASSRQGGNQPQHF. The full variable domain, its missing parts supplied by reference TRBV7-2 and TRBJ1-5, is GAGVSQSPSNKVTEKGKDVELRCDPISGHTALYWYRQSLGQGLEFLIYFQGNSAPDKSGLPSDRFSAERTGGSVSTLTIQRTQQEDSAVYLCASSRQGGNQPQHFGDGTRLSIL.

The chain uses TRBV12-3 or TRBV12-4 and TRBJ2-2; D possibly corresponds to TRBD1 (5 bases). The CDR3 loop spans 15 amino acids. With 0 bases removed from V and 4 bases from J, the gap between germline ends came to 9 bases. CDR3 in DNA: TGTGCCAGCAGTTTAGCTAGGGGATTCACCGGGGAGCTGTTTTTT. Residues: CASSLARGFTGELFF.

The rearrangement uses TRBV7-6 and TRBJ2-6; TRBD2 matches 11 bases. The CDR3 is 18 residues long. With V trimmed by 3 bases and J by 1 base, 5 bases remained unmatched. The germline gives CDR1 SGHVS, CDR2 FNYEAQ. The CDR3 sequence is CASSFIIAGGSGANVLTF. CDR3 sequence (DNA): TGTGCCAGCAGCTTTATCATAGCGGGAGGGTCTGGGGCCAACGTCCTGACTTTC.

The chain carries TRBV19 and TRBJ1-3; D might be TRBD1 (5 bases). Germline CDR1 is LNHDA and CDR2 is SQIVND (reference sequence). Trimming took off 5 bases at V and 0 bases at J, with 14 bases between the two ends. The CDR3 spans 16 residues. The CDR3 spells CASSRRQKHSGNTIYF. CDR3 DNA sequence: TGTGCCAGTAGTCGACGACAGAAACACTCTGGAAACACCATATATTTT.

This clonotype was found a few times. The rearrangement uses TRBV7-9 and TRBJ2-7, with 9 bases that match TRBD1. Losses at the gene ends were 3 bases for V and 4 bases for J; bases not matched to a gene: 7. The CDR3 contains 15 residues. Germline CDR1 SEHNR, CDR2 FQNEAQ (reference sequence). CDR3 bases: TGTGCCAGCAGCTTCGTGACAGGGGGAGCATACGAGCAGTACGTC. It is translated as CASSFVTGGAYEQYV.

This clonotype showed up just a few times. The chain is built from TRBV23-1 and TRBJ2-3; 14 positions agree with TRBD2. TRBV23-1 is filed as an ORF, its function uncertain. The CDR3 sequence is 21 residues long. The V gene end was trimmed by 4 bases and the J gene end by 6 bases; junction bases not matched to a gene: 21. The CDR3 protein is CASSPCEAGTSGGLTRDTQYF. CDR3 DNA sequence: TGCGCCAGCAGTCCTTGCGAGGCCGGGACTAGCGGGGGTCTGACGAGGGATACGCAGTATTTT.

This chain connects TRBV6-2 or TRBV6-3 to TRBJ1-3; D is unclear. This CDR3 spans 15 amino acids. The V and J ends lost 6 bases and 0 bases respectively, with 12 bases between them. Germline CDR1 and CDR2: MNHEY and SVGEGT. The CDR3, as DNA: TGTGCCAGCAGGACTCGGTCGGGCTCTGGAAACACCATATATTTT. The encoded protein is CASRTRSGSGNTIYF.

CDR3 residues: CASSPITGNTGELFF. CDR3 coding DNA: TGTGCCAGCAGCCCGATCACAGGGAACACCGGGGAGCTGTTTTTT. The chain combines TRBV7-8 with TRBJ2-2, with D perhaps matching TRBD1 (5 bases). V was clipped by 5 bases and J by 1 base, with 11 bases between them. This CDR3 is built from 15 residues. CDR1 and CDR2 (germline): SGHVS, FQNEAQ.

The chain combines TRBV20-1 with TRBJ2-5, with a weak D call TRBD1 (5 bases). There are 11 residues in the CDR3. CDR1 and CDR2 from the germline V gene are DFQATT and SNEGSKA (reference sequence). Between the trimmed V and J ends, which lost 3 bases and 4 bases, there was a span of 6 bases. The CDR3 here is CSASQGETQYF. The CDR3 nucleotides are TGCAGTGCTAGTCAGGGAGAGACCCAGTACTTC.

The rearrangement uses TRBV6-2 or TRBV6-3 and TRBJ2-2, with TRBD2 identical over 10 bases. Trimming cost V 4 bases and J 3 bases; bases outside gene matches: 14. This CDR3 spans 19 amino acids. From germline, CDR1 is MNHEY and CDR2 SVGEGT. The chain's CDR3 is CASSWELAGFSMDTGELFF. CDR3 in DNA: TGTGCCAGCAGTTGGGAACTAGCGGGATTCTCCATGGACACCGGGGAGCTGTTTTTT.

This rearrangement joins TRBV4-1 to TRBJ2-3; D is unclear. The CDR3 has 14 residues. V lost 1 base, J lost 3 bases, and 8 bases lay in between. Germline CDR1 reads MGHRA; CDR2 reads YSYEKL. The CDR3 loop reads CASSQGLGTDTQYF. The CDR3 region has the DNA TGCGCCAGCAGCCAAGGCCTCGGAACAGATACGCAGTATTTT.

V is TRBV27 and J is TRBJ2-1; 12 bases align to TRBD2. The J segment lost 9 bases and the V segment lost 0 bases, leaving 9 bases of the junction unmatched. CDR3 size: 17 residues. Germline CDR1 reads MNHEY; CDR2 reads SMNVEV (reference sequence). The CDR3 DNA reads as TGTGCCAGCAGTTTATCGCTAGCGGGAGGGCTATATGGTGAGCAGTTCTTC. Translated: CASSLSLAGGLYGEQFF.

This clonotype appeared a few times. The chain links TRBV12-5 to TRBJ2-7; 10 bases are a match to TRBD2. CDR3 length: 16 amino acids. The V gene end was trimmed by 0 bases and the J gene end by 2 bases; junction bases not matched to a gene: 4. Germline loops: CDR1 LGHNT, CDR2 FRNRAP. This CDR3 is CASGLVLAGEPYEQYF. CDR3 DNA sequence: TGTGCTAGTGGTTTGGTTCTAGCGGGAGAGCCCTACGAGCAGTACTTC.

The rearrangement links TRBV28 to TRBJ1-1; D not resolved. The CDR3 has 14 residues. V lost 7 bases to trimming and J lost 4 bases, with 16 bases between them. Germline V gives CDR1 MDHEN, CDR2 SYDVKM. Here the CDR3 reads CASIVGSLSTEAFF. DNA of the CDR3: TGTGCCAGCATCGTCGGCAGTCTGAGCACTGAAGCTTTCTTT.

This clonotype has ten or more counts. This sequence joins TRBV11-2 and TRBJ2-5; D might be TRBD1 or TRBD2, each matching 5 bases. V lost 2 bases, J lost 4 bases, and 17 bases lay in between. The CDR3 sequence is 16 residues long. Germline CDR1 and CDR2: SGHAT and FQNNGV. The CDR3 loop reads CASSLMGPSSRETQYF. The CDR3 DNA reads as TGTGCCAGCAGCTTAATGGGACCATCCTCTCGAGAGACCCAGTACTTC.

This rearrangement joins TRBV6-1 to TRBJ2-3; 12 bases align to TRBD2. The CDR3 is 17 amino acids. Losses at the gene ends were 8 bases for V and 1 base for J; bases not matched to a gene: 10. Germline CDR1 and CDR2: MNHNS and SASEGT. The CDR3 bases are TGTGCCAGCTCTAGGGCTAGCGGGAGGGGAGGCACAGATACGCAGTATTTT. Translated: CASSRASGRGGTDTQYF.

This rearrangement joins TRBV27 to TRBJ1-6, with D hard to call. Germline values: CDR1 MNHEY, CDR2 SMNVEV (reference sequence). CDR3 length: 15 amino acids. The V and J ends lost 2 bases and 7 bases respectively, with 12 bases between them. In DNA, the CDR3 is TGTGCCAGCAGTTTAGAAGGGTCCCGGAATTCACCCCTCCACTTT. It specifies CASSLEGSRNSPLHF.

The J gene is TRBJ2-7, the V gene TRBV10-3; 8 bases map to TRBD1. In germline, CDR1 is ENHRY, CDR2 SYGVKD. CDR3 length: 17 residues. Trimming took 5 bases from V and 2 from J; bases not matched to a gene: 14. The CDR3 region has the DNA TGTGCCATCAGTAATGGACAGGGCCTCATTGTACCCTACGAGCAGTACTTC. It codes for CAISNGQGLIVPYEQYF.

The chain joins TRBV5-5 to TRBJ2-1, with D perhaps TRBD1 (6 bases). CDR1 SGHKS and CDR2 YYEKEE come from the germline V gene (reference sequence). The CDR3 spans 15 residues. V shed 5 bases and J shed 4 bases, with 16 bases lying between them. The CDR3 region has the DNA TGTGCCAGCAGATGGGTGGCAGGGGAATACAATGAGCAGTTCTTC. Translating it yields CASRWVAGEYNEQFF.

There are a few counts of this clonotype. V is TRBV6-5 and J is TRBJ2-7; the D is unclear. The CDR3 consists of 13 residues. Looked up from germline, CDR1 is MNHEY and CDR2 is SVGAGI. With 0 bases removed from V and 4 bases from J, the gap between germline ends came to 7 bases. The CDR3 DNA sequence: TGTGCCAGCAGTTACTCGGAAGGTTACGAGCAGTACGTC. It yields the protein CASSYSEGYEQYV.

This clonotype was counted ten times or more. As DNA, the CDR3 is TGTGCCAGCACCCGACTAGCGGGAGGGGACTACGAGCAGTACTTC. Translation: CASTRLAGGDYEQYF. This chain joins TRBV7-2 and TRBJ2-7, with 14 bases that match TRBD2. The CDR3 has 15 residues. V lost 7 bases and J lost 3; bases outside the gene matches: 5. Germline CDR1 SGHTA, CDR2 FQGNSA.

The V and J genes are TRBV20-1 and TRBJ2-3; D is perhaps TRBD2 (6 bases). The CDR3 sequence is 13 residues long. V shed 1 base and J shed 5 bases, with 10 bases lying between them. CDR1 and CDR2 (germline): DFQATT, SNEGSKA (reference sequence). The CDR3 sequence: CSARAGVGDTQYF. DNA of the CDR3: TGCAGTGCTAGAGCGGGGGTGGGAGATACGCAGTATTTT.

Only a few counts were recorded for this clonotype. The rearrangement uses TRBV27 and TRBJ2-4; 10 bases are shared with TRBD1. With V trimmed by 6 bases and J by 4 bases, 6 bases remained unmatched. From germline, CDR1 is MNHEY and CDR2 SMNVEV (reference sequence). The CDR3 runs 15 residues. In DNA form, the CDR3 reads TGTGCCAGCAGCCGGGACAGGGGAGGAAAAAACATTCAGTACTTC. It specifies CASSRDRGGKNIQYF.

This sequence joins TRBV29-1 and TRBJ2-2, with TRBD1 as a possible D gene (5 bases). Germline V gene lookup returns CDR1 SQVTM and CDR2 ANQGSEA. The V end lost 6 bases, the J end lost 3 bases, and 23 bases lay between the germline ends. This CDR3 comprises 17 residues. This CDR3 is CSVKGLNSKLDTGELFF. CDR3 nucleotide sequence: TGCAGCGTCAAGGGGCTCAATTCTAAATTGGACACCGGGGAGCTGTTTTTT.

This chain's CDR3 is CASRKREGANTGELFF. The CDR3, as DNA: TGTGCCAGTAGAAAGCGGGAGGGAGCGAACACCGGGGAGCTGTTTTTT. This chain joins TRBV19 and TRBJ2-2; TRBD2 agrees at 10 bases. In germline, CDR1 is LNHDA, CDR2 SQIVND (reference sequence). The CDR3 runs 16 residues. With V trimmed by 6 bases and J by 0 bases, 4 bases remained unmatched.

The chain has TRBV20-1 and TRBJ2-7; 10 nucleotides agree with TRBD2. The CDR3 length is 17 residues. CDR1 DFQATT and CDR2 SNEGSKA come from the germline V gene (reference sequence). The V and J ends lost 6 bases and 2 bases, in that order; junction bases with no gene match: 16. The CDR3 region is CSASAVLPSGSPYEQYF. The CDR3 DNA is TGCAGTGCCTCTGCAGTGCTCCCTAGCGGGAGCCCCTACGAGCAGTACTTC.

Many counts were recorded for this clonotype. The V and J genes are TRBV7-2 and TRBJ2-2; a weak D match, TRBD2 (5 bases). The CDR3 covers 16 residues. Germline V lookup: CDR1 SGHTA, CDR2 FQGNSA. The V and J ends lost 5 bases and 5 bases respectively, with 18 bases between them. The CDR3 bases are TGTGCCAGCAGCCCAAAAGGCCCTTCGGGGACCGGGGAGCTGTTTTTT. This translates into CASSPKGPSGTGELFF.

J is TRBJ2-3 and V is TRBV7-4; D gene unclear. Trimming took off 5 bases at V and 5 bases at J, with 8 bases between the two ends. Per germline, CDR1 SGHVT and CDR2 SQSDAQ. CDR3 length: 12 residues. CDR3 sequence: CASSRFQDTQYF. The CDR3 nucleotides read TGTGCCAGCAGCAGGTTCCAAGATACGCAGTATTTT.

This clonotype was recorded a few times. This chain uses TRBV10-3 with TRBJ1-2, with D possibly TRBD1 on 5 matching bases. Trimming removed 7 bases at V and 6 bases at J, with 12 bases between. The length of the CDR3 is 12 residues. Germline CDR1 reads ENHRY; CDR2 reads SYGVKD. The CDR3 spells CAIKTVRNGYTF. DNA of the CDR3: TGTGCCATCAAGACAGTCCGGAATGGCTACACCTTC.